This record concerns one T cell receptor (beta chain) sequence. With 0 bases removed from V and 4 bases from J, the gap between germline ends came to 18 bases. This CDR3 has 17 residues. Germline CDR1 is MNHEY and CDR2 is SVGEGT. The data originate from a study of T cell responses to AZD1222 COVID-19 vaccine. Sequenced by immunoSEQ multiplex PCR; TCRdb stores in-frame clones only, minus some. The sample lists some 150,000 clones; 65% to 90% were seen once. The chain carries TRBV6-2 or TRBV6-3 and TRBJ1-2; a possible D gene is TRBD1 (5 bases). The TCR originated in an adult who received the MenACWY meningococcal vaccine as a control. The specimen comprised peripheral blood, sampled 28 days after the second dose of the MenACWY control vaccine. The CDR3 protein is CASSYSAVGRMVYGYTF. As DNA, the CDR3 is TGTGCCAGCAGTTACTCCGCGGTGGGACGGATGGTCTATGGCTACACCTTC.